This TCR beta chain was retrieved from a study of CD4+ T cells in melanoma. General study points: CD8+ T cell, macrophage and B cell function reportedly correlated with neoantigen-specific CD4+ T cells. In melanoma, neoantigen-specific CD4+ T cells reportedly differed in differentiation state.

Assay used: immunoSEQ multiplex PCR; TCRdb lists only in-frame clones, some missing. Of tens of thousands of clones listed, almost 85% are singletons. About this clone itself: Its target is not known.

The germline CDR1 and CDR2 sequences are SGHVS and FNYEAQ. The V gene lost 0 bases and the J gene lost 4 bases, with 7 bases spanning the gap. This CDR3 contains 14 residues. V is TRBV7-6 and J is TRBJ2-1; the D is unclear. The receptor was derived from a human donor with melanoma. Sequencing used cells from a culture (not recorded whether cultured in vitro). CDR3 region: CASSLAAGYNEQFF. The CDR3 DNA reads as TGTGCCAGCAGCTTAGCGGCCGGGTACAATGAGCAGTTCTTC.